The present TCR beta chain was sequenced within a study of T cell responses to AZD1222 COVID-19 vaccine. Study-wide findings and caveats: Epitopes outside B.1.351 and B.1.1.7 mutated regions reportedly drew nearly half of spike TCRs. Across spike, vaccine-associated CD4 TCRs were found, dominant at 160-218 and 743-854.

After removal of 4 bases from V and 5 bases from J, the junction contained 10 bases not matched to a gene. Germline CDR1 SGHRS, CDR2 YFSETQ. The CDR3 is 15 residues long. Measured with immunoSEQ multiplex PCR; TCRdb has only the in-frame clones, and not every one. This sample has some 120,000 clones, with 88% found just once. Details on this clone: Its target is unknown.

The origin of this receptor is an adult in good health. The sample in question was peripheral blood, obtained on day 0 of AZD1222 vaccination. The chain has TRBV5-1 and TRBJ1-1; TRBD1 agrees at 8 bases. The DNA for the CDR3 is TGCGCCAGCAGCCGGGACAGGCAGCCGGGGACTGAAGCTTTCTTT. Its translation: CASSRDRQPGTEAFF.